Listed below are T cell receptor beta chains from one sample, sequenced in a study of beta chain features in type 1 diabetes. Libraries were prepared by immunoSEQ multiplex PCR; TCRdb keeps only in-frame clonotypes and omits some of them. The table records roughly 370,000 clones, roughly 13% of them present only once. The sequencing sample was made of naive CD4+ T cells from blood. Receptor source: a man aged 30-40 years in good health. CDR3s include the opening cysteine and the closing phenylalanine or tryptophan. A D gene is named only where the DNA matches it firmly. Rows give clone size only sometimes, using once, few, many, or a class for an expanded clone.

clone size | J gene | D gene | V gene | CDR3 DNA | CDR3 protein
- | TRBJ1-1 | - | TRBV29-1 | TGCAGCGTTGGGGGTTCCGGCACTGAAGCTTTCTTT | CSVGGSGTEAFF
- | TRBJ2-2 | - | TRBV4-2 | TGTGCCAGCAGCCAAGTGAGAGGGCACACCGGGGAGCTGTTTTTT | CASSQVRGHTGELFF
few | TRBJ2-1 | - | TRBV11-3 | TGTGCCAGCAGCTCCCTAGCTAGCGACTACAATGAGCAGTTCTTC | CASSSLASDYNEQFF
few | TRBJ1-1 | TRBD1 | TRBV29-1 | TGCAGCGTTACAGGGGACCTACTCCCTAACACTGAAGCTTTCTTT | CSVTGDLLPNTEAFF
- | TRBJ2-1 | TRBD2 | TRBV2 | TGTGCCAGCAGCCCCACGGGACTAGGGCCCAATGAGCAGTTCTTC | CASSPTGLGPNEQFF
few | TRBJ2-7 | TRBD1 | TRBV10-3 | TGTGCCATCAGTGAGGGGACAGGGGTCCACGAGCAGTACTTC | CAISEGTGVHEQYF
- | TRBJ1-1 | - | TRBV4-3 | TGCGCCAGCTGCCAAGACTGGTCGTCGGGGTTCCCTTTCTTT | CASCQDWSSGFPFF
few | TRBJ2-7 | - | TRBV15 | TGTGCCACCAGCGGAAGAGGTTTGACCAGGGTGGATCCCTACGAGCAGTACTTC | CATSGRGLTRVDPYEQYF
- | TRBJ2-6 | - | TRBV7-2 | TGTGCCAGCAGCTCCCTGGTATGGGTGATGGGTGGGGCCAACGTCCTGACTTTC | CASSSLVWVMGGANVLTF
- | TRBJ1-1 | TRBD1 | TRBV2 | TGTGCCAGCAGCCGACAGGGCCCGAACACTGAAGCTTTCTTT | CASSRQGPNTEAFF
- | TRBJ2-3 | - | TRBV6-5 | TGTGCCAGCAGGCATCAGTCGACTCCCACAGATACGCAGTATTTT | CASRHQSTPTDTQYF
- | TRBJ2-2 | - | TRBV7-2 | TGTGCCAGCAGCCCCCGGTGGCTAGCGTCGAACACCGGGGAGCTGTTTTTT | CASSPRWLASNTGELFF
- | TRBJ2-2 | - | TRBV5-4 | TGTGCCAGCAGCTTGGCAGGGGACACCGGGGAGCTGTTTTTT | CASSLAGDTGELFF
few | TRBJ2-7 | - | TRBV18 | TGTGCCAGCTCACCCCCAGTGGGTGAGCAGTACTTC | CASSPPVGEQYF
- | TRBJ2-3 | - | TRBV4-2 | TGTGCCAGCAGCCAAGGGTTTAGCGGAACTAGCACAGATACGCAGTATTTT | CASSQGFSGTSTDTQYF
- | TRBJ2-3 | TRBD2 | TRBV7-9 | TGTGCCAGCAGCTTATCCCCGACTAGCGGGAGTTGGAATACGCAGTATTTT | CASSLSPTSGSWNTQYF